A selection of T cell receptor beta chains follows, all from one sample in a study of shared clonotypes between healthy human individuals. TCRdb's table, derived via immunoSEQ multiplex PCR, lists solely in-frame clones and lacks some. This sample yields 450,000 to 500,000 clones, of which almost 80% are seen a single time; 9.5% to 15% belongs to the top ten. The source material was PBMCs. The receptors shown here come from a woman aged 40 to 50 in good health. Some clones in this sample may be carry-over from other donors' samples. CDR3s include the opening cysteine and the closing phenylalanine or tryptophan. Each record gives: D gene, clone size, V gene, J gene, CDR3 protein, CDR3 DNA. A D gene is named only where the DNA matches it firmly. The size of a clone is reported for some rows only, either as once, few or many, or as a class for expanded clones.

D gene: -; clone size: -; V gene: TRBV27; J gene: TRBJ2-7; CDR3 protein: CASSLGASSEQYF; CDR3 DNA: TGTGCCAGCAGTTTAGGGGCCAGCTCCGAGCAGTACTTC
D gene: -; clone size: -; V gene: TRBV29-1; J gene: TRBJ2-3; CDR3 protein: CSVEPSGTDTQYF; CDR3 DNA: TGCAGCGTTGAGCCTAGCGGCACAGATACGCAGTATTTT
D gene: TRBD2; clone size: -; V gene: TRBV7-2; J gene: TRBJ2-7; CDR3 protein: CASSSTLAGGGEQYF; CDR3 DNA: TGTGCCAGCAGCTCGACACTAGCGGGAGGAGGCGAGCAGTACTTC
D gene: TRBD2; clone size: -; V gene: TRBV7-3; J gene: TRBJ2-7; CDR3 protein: CASSLLASGRGEQYF; CDR3 DNA: TGTGCCAGCAGCTTACTGGCTAGCGGGAGGGGCGAGCAGTACTTC
D gene: TRBD2; clone size: once; V gene: TRBV6-1; J gene: TRBJ2-1; CDR3 protein: CASSEAGPAGAYNEQFF; CDR3 DNA: TGTGCCAGCAGTGAAGCCGGCCCAGCGGGAGCCTACAATGAGCAGTTCTTC
D gene: TRBD1; clone size: -; V gene: TRBV28; J gene: TRBJ1-2; CDR3 protein: CASSPRTGQGYTF; CDR3 DNA: TGTGCCAGCAGCCCCCGGACAGGTCAAGGCTACACCTTC
D gene: TRBD2; clone size: -; V gene: TRBV5-1; J gene: TRBJ2-2; CDR3 protein: CASSELAGANTGELFF; CDR3 DNA: TGCGCCAGCAGCGAACTAGCGGGAGCGAACACCGGGGAGCTGTTTTTT
D gene: -; clone size: few; V gene: TRBV2; J gene: TRBJ1-2; CDR3 protein: CASRMPEPYGYTF; CDR3 DNA: TGTGCCAGCAGGATGCCAGAACCTTATGGCTACACCTTC
D gene: -; clone size: -; V gene: TRBV27; J gene: TRBJ2-1; CDR3 protein: CASSTHRDNEQFF; CDR3 DNA: TGTGCCAGCAGTACCCACAGGGACAATGAGCAGTTCTTC
D gene: TRBD1; clone size: -; V gene: TRBV18; J gene: TRBJ1-5; CDR3 protein: CASSPADRVRYQPQHF; CDR3 DNA: TGTGCCAGCTCACCCGCGGACAGGGTACGGTATCAGCCCCAGCATTTT
D gene: TRBD2; clone size: -; V gene: TRBV18; J gene: TRBJ2-3; CDR3 protein: CASSPPGLVFDTDTQYF; CDR3 DNA: TGTGCCAGCTCACCACCAGGACTAGTTTTTGACACAGATACGCAGTATTTT
D gene: -; clone size: once; V gene: TRBV14; J gene: TRBJ2-2; CDR3 protein: CASSQVMGANLHGELFF; CDR3 DNA: TGTGCCAGCAGCCAAGTTATGGGGGCTAACCTGCACGGGGAGCTGTTTTTT
D gene: -; clone size: -; V gene: TRBV7-9; J gene: TRBJ2-2; CDR3 protein: CASSFSQTGELFF; CDR3 DNA: TGTGCCAGCAGCTTCTCTCAAACCGGGGAGCTGTTTTTT
D gene: -; clone size: -; V gene: TRBV27; J gene: TRBJ1-1; CDR3 protein: CASSLSRNTEAFF; CDR3 DNA: TGTGCCAGCAGTTTATCGAGGAACACTGAAGCTTTCTTT
D gene: TRBD1; clone size: once; V gene: TRBV28; J gene: TRBJ2-3; CDR3 protein: CASSPGQEPDTQYF; CDR3 DNA: TGTGCCAGCAGCCCAGGACAGGAGCCTGATACGCAGTATTTT
D gene: TRBD1; clone size: -; V gene: TRBV28; J gene: TRBJ1-5; CDR3 protein: CASSRTGEANQPQHF; CDR3 DNA: TGTGCCAGCAGTCGGACAGGGGAGGCCAATCAGCCCCAGCATTTT
D gene: -; clone size: -; V gene: TRBV27; J gene: TRBJ2-3; CDR3 protein: CASSLSGTRDTQYF; CDR3 DNA: TGTGCCAGCAGTTTGAGCGGGACAAGAGATACGCAGTATTTT
D gene: -; clone size: -; V gene: TRBV7-9; J gene: TRBJ2-1; CDR3 protein: CASSLAPGDGNEQFF; CDR3 DNA: TGTGCCAGCAGCTTAGCGCCGGGAGACGGCAATGAGCAGTTCTTC
D gene: -; clone size: -; V gene: TRBV6-6; J gene: TRBJ1-1; CDR3 protein: CASSYANSAFF; CDR3 DNA: TGTGCCAGCAGTTACGCCAATTCGGCTTTCTTT
D gene: -; clone size: -; V gene: TRBV15; J gene: TRBJ1-4; CDR3 protein: CATSRGGRLGEKLFF; CDR3 DNA: TGTGCCACCAGCAGAGGTGGCAGGTTAGGTGAAAAACTGTTTTTT
D gene: TRBD1; clone size: few; V gene: TRBV25-1; J gene: TRBJ1-1; CDR3 protein: CASSNRDRAGMYTEAFF; CDR3 DNA: TGTGCCAGCAGTAACCGGGACAGGGCCGGTATGTACACTGAAGCTTTCTTT
D gene: -; clone size: -; V gene: TRBV28; J gene: TRBJ1-5; CDR3 protein: CASSYMRDHQPQHF; CDR3 DNA: TGTGCCAGCAGTTACATGCGGGATCATCAGCCCCAGCATTTT